This TCR beta chain originates from a study of human T cells and chemical hapten exposure. The CDR3 is made up of 14 amino acids. The germline V and J ends were trimmed by 6 bases and 1 base, with 11 bases remaining between them. The germline CDR1 and CDR2 sequences are SEHNR and FQNEAQ (reference sequence). This clonotype was observed many times. Unique molecular identifiers were attached to individual cDNA molecules during library preparation. TCRdb ran MiXCR on the RACE reads and lists one entry per CDR3 protein. This table has some 38,000 distinct CDR3 sequences, less than 8.5% appearing once. Documented time point: pre-sensitization, week 0. Treatment given: therapeutic diphenylcyclopropenone sensitization with weekly scalp DPC. Alopecia patients between 18 and 70 years old and suitable for DPC were used as donors.

The clonotype was recovered from a woman aged 45-59 years with alopecia areata. Some clones in this sample may be carry-over from other donors' samples. The sequences come from whole blood, collected in connection with sensitization to the hapten diphenylcyclopropenone (DPC). V gene TRBV7-9 combines with J gene TRBJ2-3; D assignment may be TRBD1 or TRBD2 (5 bases each). Here the CDR3 reads CASRRGWGTDTQYF. CDR3 nucleotide sequence: TGTGCCAGCAGGAGGGGCTGGGGCACAGATACGCAGTATTTT.